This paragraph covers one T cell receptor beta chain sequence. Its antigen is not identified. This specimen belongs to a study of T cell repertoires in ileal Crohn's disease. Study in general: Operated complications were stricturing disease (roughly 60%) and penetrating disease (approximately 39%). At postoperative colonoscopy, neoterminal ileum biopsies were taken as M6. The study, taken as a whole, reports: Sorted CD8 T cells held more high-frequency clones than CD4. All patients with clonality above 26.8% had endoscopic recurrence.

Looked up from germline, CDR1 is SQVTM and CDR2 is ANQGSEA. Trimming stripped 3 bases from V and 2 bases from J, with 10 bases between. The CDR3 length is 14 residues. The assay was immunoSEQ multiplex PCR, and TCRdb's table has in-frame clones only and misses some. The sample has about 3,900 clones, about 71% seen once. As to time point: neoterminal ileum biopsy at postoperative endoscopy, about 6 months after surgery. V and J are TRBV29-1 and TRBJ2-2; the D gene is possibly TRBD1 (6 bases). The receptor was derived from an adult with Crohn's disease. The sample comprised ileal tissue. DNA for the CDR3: TGCAGCGTTGACAGGGGCTCAAACACCGGGGAGCTGTTTTTT. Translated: CSVDRGSNTGELFF.